These 21 T cell receptor beta chains originate from one sample sequenced in a study of T cells in localized non-small cell lung cancer. Repertoires were generated with immunoSEQ multiplex PCR, while TCRdb's copy carries only in-frame clones and drops some. The sample holds about 41,000 clones, roughly 86% seen once. Material: peripheral blood, obtained before any cancer treatment. The receptors shown here come from a female donor older than 55 with stage I squamous cell lung carcinoma.

V gene TRBV19 combines with J gene TRBJ2-2; D is uncertain. The CDR3 consists of 16 residues. CDR1 LNHDA and CDR2 SQIVND come from the germline V gene (reference sequence). V was cut by 3 bases and J by 0 bases, with 11 bases left in between. The CDR3: CASSILAPANTGELFF. CDR3 bases: TGTGCCAGTAGTATTCTGGCGCCAGCGAACACCGGGGAGCTGTTTTTT.

CDR3 region: CASSQAVLQGGLQPQHF. CDR3 coding DNA: TGTGCCAGCAGCCAGGCAGTCTTACAGGGGGGTCTTCAGCCCCAGCATTTT. The genes are TRBV7-2 and TRBJ1-5; TRBD1 matches at 8 bases. After removal of 5 bases from V and 6 bases from J, the junction contained 15 bases not matched to a gene. This CDR3 region has 17 residues. Germline lookup yields CDR1 SGHTA and CDR2 FQGNSA.

J is TRBJ2-1 and V is TRBV5-1, with no clear D. Per germline, CDR1 SGHRS and CDR2 YFSETQ. V gave up 0 bases and J gave up 3 bases, with 10 bases separating them. This CDR3 is 15 amino acids long. Here the CDR3 DNA reads TGCGCCAGCAGCTTGGTGGCGCCCGACTACAATGAGCAGTTCTTC. Its translation is CASSLVAPDYNEQFF.

J is TRBJ2-3 and V is TRBV27; 14 nucleotides line up with TRBD2. The germline CDR1 and CDR2 sequences are MNHEY and SMNVEV (reference sequence). There are 16 residues in the CDR3. J gave up 6 bases and V 5 bases, and 7 bases lay outside the gene matches. The CDR3 DNA reads as TGTGCCAGCAGTCATCCGGGACTAGCGGGAGAGGATACGCAGTATTTT. It yields the protein CASSHPGLAGEDTQYF.

V and J are TRBV5-4 and TRBJ2-1; 9 bases are a match to TRBD2. With V trimmed by 0 bases and J by 0 bases, 1 base remained unmatched. Germline values: CDR1 SGHNT, CDR2 YYREEE (reference sequence). This CDR3 is built from 16 residues. CDR3 DNA sequence: TGTGCCAGCAGCTTGGGTAGCGGGAGCTCCTACAATGAGCAGTTCTTC. Protein sequence: CASSLGSGSSYNEQFF. Looking up the rest from reference TRBV5-4 and TRBJ2-1 gives the full variable domain: ETGVTQSPTHLIKTRGQQVTLRCSSQSGHNTVSWYQQALGQGPQFIFQYYREEENGRGNFPPRFSGLQFPNYSSELNVNALELDDSALYLCASSLGSGSSYNEQFFGPGTRLTVL.

V usage is TRBV7-2 and J usage is TRBJ2-7, with 9 bases that match TRBD1. The CDR3 is 17 amino acids. Germline V lookup: CDR1 SGHTA, CDR2 FQGNSA. The junction had 13 bases not matched to a gene; V was cut back by 4 bases and J by 3 bases. Here the CDR3 reads CASSSRTGGNRGYEQYF. The DNA of the CDR3 is TGTGCCAGCAGCTCCAGAACAGGGGGCAATAGGGGCTACGAGCAGTACTTC.

This chain joins TRBV5-4 and TRBJ2-7; D call uncertain. Germline V gene data show CDR1 as SGHNT and CDR2 as YYREEE (reference sequence). Trimming removed 2 bases from V and 0 bases from J, with 18 bases in between. This CDR3 has 17 amino acids. The CDR3 spells CASSFKPQDPSSYEQYF. Here the CDR3 DNA reads TGTGCCAGCAGCTTCAAACCCCAGGATCCCTCCTCCTACGAGCAGTACTTC.

The V and J genes are TRBV5-1 and TRBJ2-3; D tentatively fits TRBD1 or TRBD2 (5 bases each). Germline V lookup: CDR1 SGHRS, CDR2 YFSETQ. There are 14 residues in the CDR3. V was pared by 4 bases and J by 2 bases, with 11 bases between. Here the CDR3 DNA reads TGCGCCAGCAGCCTGGGACGGCCCACAGATACGCAGTATTTT. Translating it yields CASSLGRPTDTQYF.

V is TRBV6-1 and J is TRBJ2-1, with TRBD1 matching over 8 bases. V was clipped by 3 bases and J by 5 bases; unmatched bases: 3. The CDR3 consists of 14 residues. CDR1 is MNHNS and CDR2 is SASEGT in the germline V gene. CDR3 region: CASSDRGHNNEQFF. In nucleotides, the CDR3 is TGTGCCAGCAGTGACAGGGGGCATAACAATGAGCAGTTCTTC.

The rearrangement links TRBV11-2 to TRBJ2-6; 7 nucleotides match TRBD2. Per the germline V gene, CDR1 is SGHAT and CDR2 is FQNNGV. The CDR3 loop spans 16 amino acids. V lost 3 bases and J lost 0; bases outside the gene matches: 2. In nucleotides, the CDR3 is TGTGCCAGCAGCTTGGGGGGGAGCTCTGGGGCCAACGTCCTGACTTTC. Amino acid sequence: CASSLGGSSGANVLTF. The whole variable domain, remainder taken from reference TRBV11-2 and TRBJ2-6, is EAGVAQSPRYKIIEKRQSVAFWCNPISGHATLYWYQQILGQGPKLLIQFQNNGVVDDSQLPKDRFSAERLKGVDSTLKIQPAKLEDSAVYLCASSLGGSSGANVLTFGAGSRLTVL.

The chain is built from TRBV29-1 and TRBJ2-2; weak D call: TRBD2 (5 bases). Germline V gene data show CDR1 as SQVTM and CDR2 as ANQGSEA. The CDR3 sequence is 14 residues long. Deletions cut 1 base from V and 5 bases from J, with 11 bases between. The CDR3 loop is CSVEGGQRTGELFF. CDR3 sequence (DNA): TGCAGCGTTGAAGGAGGTCAGCGGACCGGGGAGCTGTTTTTT.

This clone was seen a single time. J is TRBJ2-7 and V is TRBV10-2, with a tentative D call TRBD2 (7 bases). The V and J ends lost 8 bases and 3 bases respectively, with 14 bases between them. The germline gives CDR1 WSHSY, CDR2 SAAADI. CDR3 length: 13 residues. CDR3 amino acids: CASRGGGLYEQYF. The CDR3 DNA sequence: TGCGCCAGCCGGGGAGGGGGACTCTACGAGCAGTACTTC.

This rearrangement joins TRBV6-6 to TRBJ1-1, with 12 bases aligning to TRBD1. CDR3 length: 14 amino acids. Germline trimming cut 6 bases from V and 1 base from J; bases unmatched to any gene: 0. Germline assignment: CDR1 MNHNY and CDR2 SVGAGI (reference sequence). The CDR3 here is CASRGQGANTEAFF. CDR3 sequence (DNA): TGTGCCAGCAGGGGACAGGGGGCGAACACTGAAGCTTTCTTT.

The chain couples TRBV7-8 to TRBJ2-3; 9 bases match TRBD2. This CDR3 is built from 16 residues. V gave up 4 bases and J gave up 3 bases; unmatched junction bases: 8. Germline-derived CDR1 and CDR2 are SGHVS and FQNEAQ. The CDR3 DNA is TGTGCCAGCAGCTCGATGGCGGGAGGGGGTACAGATACGCAGTATTTT. It specifies CASSSMAGGGTDTQYF.

The V call is TRBV7-8, the J call TRBJ1-2; 10 positions match TRBD1. V lost 4 bases, J lost 8 bases, and 10 bases stayed unmatched. This CDR3 is 15 amino acids long. Germline loops: CDR1 SGHVS, CDR2 FQNEAQ. The CDR3 spells CASSSARGTGDGYTF. In DNA form, the CDR3 reads TGTGCCAGCAGCTCCGCCCGGGGGACAGGGGACGGCTACACCTTC.

V is TRBV2 and J is TRBJ2-2; the match to TRBD2 covers 13 bases. The trim removed 6 bases at V and 7 bases at J, leaving 5 bases unmatched. Germline V gene data show CDR1 as SNHLY and CDR2 as FYNNEI. This CDR3 is built from 15 residues. The CDR3 DNA reads as TGTGCCAGCAGGGGGACTAGCGGGAACGTCGGGGAGCTGTTTTTT. Translating it yields CASRGTSGNVGELFF.

The rearrangement uses TRBV27 and TRBJ2-2; weak D call: TRBD2 (7 bases). Trimming took off 4 bases at V and 4 bases at J, with 19 bases between the two ends. Germline CDR1 MNHEY, CDR2 SMNVEV (reference sequence). This CDR3 has 17 amino acids. CDR3 loop: CASSSRGPDLSTGELFF. The DNA of the CDR3 is TGTGCCAGCAGTTCGCGGGGGCCGGATTTGAGCACCGGGGAGCTGTTTTTT.

The chain links TRBV6-5 to TRBJ2-7; the D is unclear. CDR1 is MNHEY, CDR2 SVGAGI, per germline. With 2 bases removed from V and 6 bases from J, the gap between germline ends came to 8 bases. This CDR3 has 12 amino acids. CDR3 residues: CASSYDPSEQYF. For the CDR3, the DNA is TGTGCCAGCAGTTACGACCCCAGCGAGCAGTACTTC.

This chain connects TRBV11-3 to TRBJ2-3; possibly TRBD2 for D (6 bases). V lost 1 base and J 1 base, leaving 15 bases between the germline ends. This CDR3 has 17 residues. The germline CDR1 and CDR2 sequences are SGHNT and YENEEA. The DNA for the CDR3 is TGTGCCAGCAGCTTAGGCAGATTTAGCGGAGGCACAGATACGCAGTATTTT. Translated: CASSLGRFSGGTDTQYF.

The chain is built from TRBV7-2 and TRBJ2-3, with D possibly matching TRBD2 (6 bases). Deletions cut 5 bases from V and 2 bases from J, with 11 bases between. The germline V gene encodes CDR1 SGHTA and CDR2 FQGNSA. The CDR3 runs to 14 residues. Here the CDR3 reads CASSPAGFTDTQYF. The CDR3 nucleotides are TGTGCCAGCAGCCCAGCGGGTTTCACAGATACGCAGTATTTT.

The chain carries TRBV9 and TRBJ2-3; 13 bases align to TRBD2. Looked up from germline, CDR1 is SGDLS and CDR2 is YYNGEE. The CDR3 loop spans 17 amino acids. J lost 5 bases, V lost 0 bases, and 6 bases had no gene match. The DNA of the CDR3 is TGTGCCAGCAGCGTAGCCGGACTAGCGGGAGTAGTAGATACGCAGTATTTT. Encoded protein: CASSVAGLAGVVDTQYF.